A selection of T cell receptor beta chains follows, all from one sample in a study of T cells in Graves' hyperthyroidism and ophthalmopathy. Using its own MiXCR run on the multiplex PCR reads, TCRdb lists one record per CDR3 protein. The sample contains around 280,000 distinct CDR3 sequences, roughly 13% of which appear only once. Sequencing input: blood. The source of these receptors is a middle-aged woman with Graves' hyperthyroidism. Each CDR3 is given with its conserved first and last residue. Each record gives: clone size, D gene, J gene, V gene, CDR3 DNA, CDR3 protein. A D gene is named only where the DNA matches it firmly. Not every row has a clone size; where given, it reads once, few, many or a size class.

size: many; D: NA; J: TRBJ2-7; V: TRBV20-1; DNA: TGCAGTGCTAGAGTCCCCTCGTCTAACGGGCGATTGCCCTACGAGCAGTACTTC; CDR3: CSARVPSSNGRLPYEQYF
size: many; D: NA; J: TRBJ2-3; V: TRBV11-2; DNA: TGTGCCAGCAGCTTAGATCTAAGAAACGATACGCAGTATTTT; CDR3: CASSLDLRNDTQYF
size: many; D: TRBD1; J: TRBJ1-2; V: TRBV6-5; DNA: TGTGCCAGCAGTTATCCACCGGGACAGGGGGCTTCCGGCGGCTACACCTTC; CDR3: CASSYPPGQGASGGYTF
size: once; D: NA; J: TRBJ2-3; V: TRBV7-2; DNA: TGTGCCAGCGGCGCCCTGACAGATACGCAGTATTTT; CDR3: CASGALTDTQYF
size: many; D: TRBD2; J: TRBJ2-1; V: TRBV11-2; DNA: TGTGCCAGCAGCTTAGATCCGGCTAGCGGGAGATACAATGAGCAGTTCTTC; CDR3: CASSLDPASGRYNEQFF
size: many; D: TRBD2; J: TRBJ2-7; V: TRBV29-1; DNA: TGCAGCGTTGTGGCAGCGGGGGGCTACGAGCAGTACTTC; CDR3: CSVVAAGGYEQYF
size: many; D: TRBD2; J: TRBJ2-5; V: TRBV11-3; DNA: TGTGCCAGCAGCTTGTTTCTAGCGGACCAAGAGACCCAGTACTTC; CDR3: CASSLFLADQETQYF
size: many; D: NA; J: TRBJ2-7; V: TRBV6-1; DNA: TGTGCCAGCCTTGACGGGGGGCGCTTCGACGAGCAGTACTTC; CDR3: CASLDGGRFDEQYF
size: many; D: TRBD1; J: TRBJ2-3; V: TRBV5-1; DNA: TGCGCCAGCAGCTCCGGGACAGGCACAGATACGCAGTATTTT; CDR3: CASSSGTGTDTQYF
size: many; D: TRBD1; J: TRBJ1-5; V: TRBV12-3/TRBV12-4; DNA: TGTGCCAGCAGTTTATATAATATCGGGCAGGGGGCGATCAATCAGCCCCAGCATTTT; CDR3: CASSLYNIGQGAINQPQHF
size: NA; D: TRBD1; J: TRBJ1-2; V: TRBV6-9; DNA: TGTGCCAGCAGTATAGTTATGACGGACAGGAGGGGAGGCTACACCTTC; CDR3: CASSIVMTDRRGGYTF
size: few; D: TRBD2; J: TRBJ2-7; V: TRBV4-1; DNA: TGCGCCAGTAGGAGGACTAGCGGTGACGAGCAGTACTTC; CDR3: CASRRTSGDEQYF
size: many; D: NA; J: TRBJ2-7; V: TRBV5-5; DNA: TGTGCCAGCAGCTTGGCCTTGGTCACCGACTACGAGCAGTACTTC; CDR3: CASSLALVTDYEQYF
size: NA; D: NA; J: TRBJ1-3; V: TRBV20-1; DNA: TGCAGTGCTAGAGACTTACGTTTCTCTGGAAACACCATATATTTT; CDR3: CSARDLRFSGNTIYF
size: NA; D: NA; J: TRBJ1-2; V: TRBV5-1; DNA: TGCGCCAGCACCGGACAGCGTAACTATGGCTACACCTTC; CDR3: CASTGQRNYGYTF
size: NA; D: NA; J: TRBJ1-3; V: TRBV2; DNA: TGTGCCAGCATGGTGGCCGATTTAAACTCTGGAAACACCATATATTTT; CDR3: CASMVADLNSGNTIYF
size: NA; D: NA; J: TRBJ1-2; V: TRBV29-1; DNA: TGCATCACTCACGGGGGGGAAAGAGCTAACTATGGCTACAACTTC; CDR3: CITHGGERANYGYNF
size: NA; D: TRBD1; J: TRBJ1-2; V: TRBV29-1; DNA: TGCAGCGTTCCCCTGGGACAGGGTAGATATGGCTACACCTTC; CDR3: CSVPLGQGRYGYTF